Here is one T cell receptor beta chain with its context. Libraries were prepared by immunoSEQ multiplex PCR; TCRdb keeps only in-frame clonotypes and omits some of them. The sample records roughly 40,000 clones, about 89% being singletons. The data are from a study of PD-L1 blockade in urothelial cancer. Time point here: peripheral blood 6 weeks after treatment start. The CDR3 totals 15 residues. Unmatched junction bases numbered 10, after V lost 6 bases and J lost 5 bases. Germline V lookup: CDR1 LNHDA, CDR2 SQIVND (reference sequence). The sample here was PBMCs, taken around atezolizumab (anti-PD-L1) treatment. The V call is TRBV19, the J call TRBJ2-1; 7 bases fit TRBD2. The origin of this receptor is a man between 70 and 80 years old with urothelial cancer. CDR3 coding DNA: TGTGCCAGTAGAGAGATAATCGGGACTAACAATGAGCAGTTCTTC. It translates to CASREIIGTNNEQFF.